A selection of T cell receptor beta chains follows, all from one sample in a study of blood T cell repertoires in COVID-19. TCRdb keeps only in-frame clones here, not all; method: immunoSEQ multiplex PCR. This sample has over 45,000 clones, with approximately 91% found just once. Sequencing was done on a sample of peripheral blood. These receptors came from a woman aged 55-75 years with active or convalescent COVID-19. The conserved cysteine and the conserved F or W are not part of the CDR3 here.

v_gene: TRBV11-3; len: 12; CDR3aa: ASSFRGNSYEQY
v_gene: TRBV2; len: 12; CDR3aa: ASLLDRVNTEAF
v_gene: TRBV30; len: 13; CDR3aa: AWSSGTSEGNEQF
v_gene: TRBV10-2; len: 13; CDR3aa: ASSASGLSTGELF
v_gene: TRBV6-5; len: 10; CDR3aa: ATISGLRGYT
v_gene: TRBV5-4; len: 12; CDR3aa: ASSSGDRVYEQY
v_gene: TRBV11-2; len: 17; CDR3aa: ASSLYLDRKSSGANVLT
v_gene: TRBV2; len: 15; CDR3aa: ATQYPPRDREDYGYT
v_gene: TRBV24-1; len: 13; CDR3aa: ATSDPGLLQETQY
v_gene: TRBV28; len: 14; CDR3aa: ASSLRPRGTQETQY
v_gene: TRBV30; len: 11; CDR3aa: AWQPGQGGKLF
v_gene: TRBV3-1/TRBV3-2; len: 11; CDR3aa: ASSGGSRNTQY
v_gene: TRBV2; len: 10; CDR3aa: ASSGQGLGQY
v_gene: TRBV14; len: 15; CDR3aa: ASSQGVAPGVNTEAF
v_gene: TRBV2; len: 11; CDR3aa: ATHRGRSYEQY
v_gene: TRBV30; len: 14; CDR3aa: AWRPGGVSYNSPLH
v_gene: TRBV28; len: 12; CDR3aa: ASRQGSYNSPLH
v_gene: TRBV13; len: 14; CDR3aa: ASSLASDSIEPTQY
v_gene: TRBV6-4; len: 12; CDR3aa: ASSTGQSADTQY
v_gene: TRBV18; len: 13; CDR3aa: ASSPPGTSSDTQY
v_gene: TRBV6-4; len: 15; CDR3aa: ASSDSGGGASGNEQF
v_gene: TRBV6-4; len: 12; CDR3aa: ASSDSRTGHGYT
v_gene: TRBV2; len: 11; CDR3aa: ASSTGQGAQAF
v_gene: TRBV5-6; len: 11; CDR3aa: ASRQGHNSPLH
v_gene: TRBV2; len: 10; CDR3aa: ASSPTGTEAF
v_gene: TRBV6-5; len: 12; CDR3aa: ASNPGQGLGGYT
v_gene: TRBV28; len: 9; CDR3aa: ASSSSGVRF
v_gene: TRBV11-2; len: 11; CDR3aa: ASSLGAGYEQF
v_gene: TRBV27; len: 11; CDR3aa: ASSLNGDTEAF
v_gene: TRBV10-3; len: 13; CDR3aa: AISRTGERNQPQH
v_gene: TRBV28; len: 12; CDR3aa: ATRGGPSNEKLF
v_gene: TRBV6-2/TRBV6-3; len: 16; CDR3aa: ASSYETGTSVSSYEQY
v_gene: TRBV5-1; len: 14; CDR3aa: ASSLEAGGMNTEAF
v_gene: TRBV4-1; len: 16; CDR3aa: ASSQVEGKKFGANVLT
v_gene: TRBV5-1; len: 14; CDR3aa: ASSPAGQGSGNTIY
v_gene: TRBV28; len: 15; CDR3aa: ASSDNEWTPNSYEQY
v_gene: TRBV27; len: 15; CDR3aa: ASSRTTAGGPSSEQY
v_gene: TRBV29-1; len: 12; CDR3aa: SVEGDRVDTEAF